Below are 20 T cell receptor beta chains sequenced from a single sample in a study of blood T cell repertoires in COVID-19. Clones were sequenced by immunoSEQ multiplex PCR, and TCRdb holds only the in-frame ones, with some missing. This sample has 140,000 to 150,000 clones, with 65% to 85% found just once. Sequenced material: peripheral blood. These receptor sequences come from a man aged 30-40 years with COVID-19, enrolled during active disease.

CDR3 protein: CASSPRSGRENSPLHF. The CDR3 DNA sequence: TGTGCCAGCAGTCCTAGATCGGGAAGGGAGAATTCACCCCTCCACTTT. The chain is built from TRBV7-2 and TRBJ1-6; D ambiguous. Per germline, CDR1 SGHTA and CDR2 FQGNSA. This CDR3 spans 16 amino acids. V lost 6 bases, J lost 7 bases, and 19 bases lay in between.

This clone was counted a single time. CDR3 residues: CASGLSANYGYTF. The CDR3 nucleotides are TGTGCTAGTGGTTTGTCCGCTAACTATGGCTACACCTTC. The chain couples TRBV12-5 to TRBJ1-2; unclear D gene. The CDR3 loop spans 13 amino acids. Looked up from germline, CDR1 is LGHNT and CDR2 is FRNRAP. V dropped 2 bases and J dropped 0 bases, with 4 bases sitting between them.

V gene TRBV14 combines with J gene TRBJ1-1; no clear D gene. The ends were cut back, 1 base at V and 4 bases at J, with 7 bases in the middle. Germline CDR1 reads SGHDN; CDR2 reads FVKESK. CDR3 length: 13 amino acids. The DNA for the CDR3 is TGTGCCAGCAGCCAAGGCGGCACCACTGAAGCTTTCTTT. Encoded protein: CASSQGGTTEAFF.

J is TRBJ1-1 and V is TRBV6-5; a weak D match, TRBD1 (5 bases). From germline, CDR1 is MNHEY and CDR2 SVGAGI. This CDR3 is 15 amino acids long. The V end lost 2 bases, the J end lost 10 bases, and 20 bases lay between the germline ends. The CDR3 loop reads CASSYPSKGRLVAFF. The DNA of the CDR3 is TGTGCCAGCAGTTACCCCTCGAAGGGGAGGCTCGTAGCTTTCTTT.

This clone appeared a few times. The chain couples TRBV2 to TRBJ1-1; no firm D call. Per the germline V gene, CDR1 is SNHLY and CDR2 is FYNNEI. The V and J ends lost 1 base and 6 bases respectively, with 6 bases between them. CDR3 length: 12 residues. In DNA, the CDR3 is TGTGCCAGCAGTGAAGGGGCCGCTGAAGCTTTCTTT. Translation gives CASSEGAAEAFF.

This chain links TRBV7-2 with TRBJ2-7, with 8 nucleotides matching TRBD1. CDR3 length: 14 residues. V lost 7 bases, J lost 1 base, and 6 bases stayed unmatched. CDR1 is SGHTA, CDR2 FQGNSA, per germline. The CDR3 here is CASTGTGGSYEQYF. The CDR3, as DNA: TGTGCCAGCACCGGGACAGGAGGATCCTACGAGCAGTACTTC.

The gene calls are TRBV19 and TRBJ2-7; D might be TRBD2 (5 bases). The CDR3 loop spans 15 amino acids. V shed 3 bases and J shed 1 base, with 13 bases lying between them. Per the germline V gene, CDR1 is LNHDA and CDR2 is SQIVND (reference sequence). DNA for the CDR3: TGTGCCAGTAGTATCGTCGGGGTAGGATCCTACGAGCAGTACTTC. Its protein product is CASSIVGVGSYEQYF. The variable domain in full, with the rest retrieved from reference TRBV19 and TRBJ2-7, is DGGITQSPKYLFRKEGQNVTLSCEQNLNHDAMYWYRQDPGQGLRLIYYSQIVNDFQKGDIAEGYSVSREKKESFPLTVTSAQKNPTAFYLCASSIVGVGSYEQYFGPGTRLTVT.

The chain links TRBV6-5 to TRBJ1-6; 7 nucleotides line up with TRBD1. CDR3 size: 15 residues. Germline loops: CDR1 MNHEY, CDR2 SVGAGI. With V trimmed by 0 bases and J by 10 bases, 6 bases remained unmatched. The CDR3 loop reads CASSYSRQGRSPLHF. The DNA of the CDR3 is TGTGCCAGCAGTTACTCGAGACAGGGCAGATCACCCCTCCACTTT.

This chain uses TRBV2 with TRBJ1-1; D possibly corresponds to TRBD1 (5 bases). The V gene lost 6 bases and the J gene lost 4 bases, with 15 bases spanning the gap. The CDR3 sequence is 14 residues long. The germline V gene encodes CDR1 SNHLY and CDR2 FYNNEI. As DNA, the CDR3 is TGTGCCAGCAGCTTGTCTAGGGGCGGCACTGAAGCTTTCTTT. Amino acids: CASSLSRGGTEAFF.

The chain uses TRBV3-1 (or the pseudogene TRBV3-2) and TRBJ1-1; 8 bases align to TRBD1. Germline CDR1 is LGHDT and CDR2 is YNNKEL (reference sequence). V shed 7 bases and J 6 bases; nucleotides not matched to a gene: 7. This CDR3 has 13 residues. The CDR3 protein is CASTSGGAAEAFF. The CDR3 DNA reads as TGTGCCAGCACCTCAGGGGGCGCGGCTGAAGCTTTCTTT.

The sample holds a few counts of this clone. The V call is TRBV28, the J call TRBJ1-5, with D possibly TRBD1 on 5 matching bases. Germline loops: CDR1 MDHEN, CDR2 SYDVKM. CDR3 length: 18 amino acids. V was pared by 3 bases and J by 4 bases, with 22 bases between. CDR3 nucleotides: TGTGCCAGCAGTTTCAACTGGGGCGGGGGGGAACCGAATCAGCCCCAGCATTTT. Protein sequence: CASSFNWGGGEPNQPQHF.

The J gene is TRBJ1-5, the V gene TRBV5-1, with D possibly matching TRBD1 (5 bases). Germline V gene data show CDR1 as SGHRS and CDR2 as YFSETQ. This CDR3 comprises 14 residues. Trimming pared 0 bases from V and 2 bases from J, leaving 6 bases between. This CDR3 reads CASSLGGGNQPQHF. The CDR3 DNA reads as TGCGCCAGCAGCTTGGGGGGCGGCAATCAGCCCCAGCATTTT.

The V call is TRBV5-1, the J call TRBJ2-1, with D tentatively TRBD2 (6 bases). The CDR3 runs to 15 residues. Germline loops: CDR1 SGHRS, CDR2 YFSETQ. V gave up 3 bases and J gave up 0 bases, with 10 bases separating them. CDR3 nucleotide sequence: TGCGCCAGCAGCTACGCCGGGGGCTCCTACAATGAGCAGTTCTTC. This translates into CASSYAGGSYNEQFF. Variable domain in full (rest from reference TRBV5-1 and TRBJ2-1): KAGVTQTPRYLIKTRGQQVTLSCSPISGHRSVSWYQQTPGQGLQFLFEYFSETQRNKGNFPGRFSGRQFSNSRSEMNVSTLELGDSALYLCASSYAGGSYNEQFFGPGTRLTVL.

This clone showed up just once. The V and J genes are TRBV10-2 and TRBJ1-5, with D perhaps TRBD1 (5 bases). The germline V and J ends were trimmed by 0 bases and 4 bases, with 7 bases remaining between them. Germline V gene sequence: CDR1 WSHSY, CDR2 SAAADI. The CDR3 sequence is 14 residues long. DNA for the CDR3: TGCGCCAGCAGTGAGTCGAACAGGAATCAGCCCCAGCATTTT. Its protein product is CASSESNRNQPQHF.

The chain couples TRBV9 to TRBJ2-7; D is possibly TRBD2 (6 bases). Per the germline V gene, CDR1 is SGDLS and CDR2 is YYNGEE. The CDR3 sequence is 16 residues long. V lost 0 bases to trimming and J lost 6 bases, with 19 bases between them. CDR3 nucleotide sequence: TGTGCCAGCAGCGTAGCGGGGGACGGGAACCCTCCCGAGCAGTACTTC. This translates into CASSVAGDGNPPEQYF.

This clone was detected once. The CDR3 here is CASKTAGGDSGNTIYF. As DNA, the CDR3 is TGTGCCAGCAAAACCGCGGGGGGCGACTCTGGAAACACCATATATTTT. This chain joins TRBV7-8 and TRBJ1-3, with D maybe TRBD1 (6 bases). Germline V CDR1 and CDR2: SGHVS, FQNEAQ. The CDR3 is made up of 16 amino acids. Trimming shortened V by 7 bases and J by 0 bases, and 16 bases separated the two germline ends.

V is TRBV19 and J is TRBJ2-7, with D maybe TRBD1 (5 bases). This CDR3 has 15 residues. CDR1 and CDR2 (germline): LNHDA, SQIVND (reference sequence). V lost 3 bases and J lost 0, with 12 bases in between. CDR3 loop: CASSMGQGSSYEQYF. As DNA, the CDR3 is TGTGCCAGTAGTATGGGGCAGGGCAGCTCCTACGAGCAGTACTTC.

Turning to this clone: Other DNA variants within this sample encode the same CDR3. The CDR3 protein is CASSSSTDTQYF. The CDR3 DNA sequence: TGTGCCAGCAGCTCTAGCACAGATACGCAGTATTTT. V usage is TRBV9 and J usage is TRBJ2-3; D remains ambiguous. Trimming left V 4 bases short and J 0 bases short, with 3 bases between. CDR3 length: 12 amino acids. The germline V gene encodes CDR1 SGDLS and CDR2 YYNGEE.

The chain carries TRBV5-5 and TRBJ2-3; 8 positions match TRBD2. The CDR3 length is 16 residues. Germline values: CDR1 SGHKS, CDR2 YYEKEE (reference sequence). V lost 5 bases and J lost 8; bases outside the gene matches: 16. CDR3 sequence reads: CASRPETSARGGTQYF. CDR3 DNA: TGTGCCAGCAGACCCGAGACTAGCGCGCGAGGGGGTACGCAGTATTTT. Drawing the rest from reference TRBV5-5 and TRBJ2-3, the complete variable domain is DAGVTQSPTHLIKTRGQQVTLRCSPISGHKSVSWYQQVLGQGPQFIFQYYEKEERGRGNFPDRFSARQFPNYSSELNVNALLLGDSALYLCASRPETSARGGTQYFGPGTRLTVL.

V is TRBV9 and J is TRBJ1-2; D perhaps matches TRBD1 (5 bases). The CDR3 has 13 amino acids. Germline CDR1 is SGDLS and CDR2 is YYNGEE. Trimming stripped 4 bases from V and 3 bases from J, with 10 bases between. The CDR3 here is CASSPGEYYGYTF. CDR3 coding DNA: TGTGCCAGCAGCCCGGGGGAGTACTATGGCTACACCTTC.